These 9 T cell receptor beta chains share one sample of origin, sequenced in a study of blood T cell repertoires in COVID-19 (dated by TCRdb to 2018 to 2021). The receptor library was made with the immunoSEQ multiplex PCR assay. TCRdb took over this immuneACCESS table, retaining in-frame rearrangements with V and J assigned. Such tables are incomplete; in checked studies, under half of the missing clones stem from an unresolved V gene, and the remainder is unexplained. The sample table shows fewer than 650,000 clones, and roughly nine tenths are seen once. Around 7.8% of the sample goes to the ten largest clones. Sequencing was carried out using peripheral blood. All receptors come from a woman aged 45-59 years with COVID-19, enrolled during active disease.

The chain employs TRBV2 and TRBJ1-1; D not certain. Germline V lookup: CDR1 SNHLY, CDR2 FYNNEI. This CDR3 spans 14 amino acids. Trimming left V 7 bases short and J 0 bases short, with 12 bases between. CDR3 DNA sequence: TGTGCCAGCAAATCCCGGGATATGAACACTGAAGCTTTCTTT. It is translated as CASKSRDMNTEAFF.

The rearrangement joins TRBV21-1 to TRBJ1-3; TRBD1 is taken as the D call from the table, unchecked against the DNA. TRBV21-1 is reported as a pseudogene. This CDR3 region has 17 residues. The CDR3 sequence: CASSPPGGPSSGNTIYF. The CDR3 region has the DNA TGTGCCAGCAGCCCCCCTGGGGGCCCCAGCTCTGGAAACACCATATATTTT.

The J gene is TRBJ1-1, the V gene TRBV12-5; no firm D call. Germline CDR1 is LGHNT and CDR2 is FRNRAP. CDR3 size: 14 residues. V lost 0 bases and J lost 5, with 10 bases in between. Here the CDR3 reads CASGLVPQRTEAFF. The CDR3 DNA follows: TGTGCTAGTGGTTTGGTCCCCCAGAGGACTGAAGCTTTCTTT.

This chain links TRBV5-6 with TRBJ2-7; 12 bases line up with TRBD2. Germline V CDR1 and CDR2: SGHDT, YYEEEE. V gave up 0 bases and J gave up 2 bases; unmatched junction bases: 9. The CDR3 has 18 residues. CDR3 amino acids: CASSLVIGTSGSTYEQYF. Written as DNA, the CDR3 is TGTGCCAGCAGCTTGGTCATTGGGACTAGCGGGTCTACCTACGAGCAGTACTTC.

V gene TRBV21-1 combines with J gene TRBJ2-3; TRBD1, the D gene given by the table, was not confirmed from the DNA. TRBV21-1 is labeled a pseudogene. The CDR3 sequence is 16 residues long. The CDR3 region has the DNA TGTGCCAGCGGGGACGAACAGGGGATTGGCGAGTATACGCAGTATTTT. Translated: CASGDEQGIGEYTQYF.

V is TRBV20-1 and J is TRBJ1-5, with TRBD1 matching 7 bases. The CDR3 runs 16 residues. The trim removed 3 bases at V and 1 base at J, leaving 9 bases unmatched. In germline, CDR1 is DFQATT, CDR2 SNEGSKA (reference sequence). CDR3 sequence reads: CSASANPGQSNQPQHF. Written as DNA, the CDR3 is TGCAGTGCTAGTGCCAACCCGGGACAGAGCAATCAGCCCCAGCATTTT.

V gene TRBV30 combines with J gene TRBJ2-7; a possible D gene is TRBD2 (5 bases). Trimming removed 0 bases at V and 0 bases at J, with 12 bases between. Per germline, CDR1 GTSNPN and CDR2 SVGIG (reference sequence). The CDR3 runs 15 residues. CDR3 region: CAWSVRGGSSYEQYF. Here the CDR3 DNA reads TGTGCCTGGAGTGTACGGGGTGGGAGCTCCTACGAGCAGTACTTC.

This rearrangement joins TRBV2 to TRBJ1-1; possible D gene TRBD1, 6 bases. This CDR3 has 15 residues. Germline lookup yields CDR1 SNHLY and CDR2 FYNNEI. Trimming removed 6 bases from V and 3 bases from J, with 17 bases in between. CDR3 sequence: CASRPTRTEYTEAFF. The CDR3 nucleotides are TGTGCCAGCAGGCCAACGAGGACAGAATACACTGAAGCTTTCTTT.

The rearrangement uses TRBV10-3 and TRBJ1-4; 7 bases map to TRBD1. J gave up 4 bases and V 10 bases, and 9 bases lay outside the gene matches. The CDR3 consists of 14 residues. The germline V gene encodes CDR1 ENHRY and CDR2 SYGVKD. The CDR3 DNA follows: TGTGCCACCAAGGGGGCGCAAAATAATGAAAAACTGTTTTTT. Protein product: CATKGAQNNEKLFF.